These T cell receptor beta chains were read from a single sample in a study of OX40 agonist ivuxolimab in advanced cancers. The repertoire was sequenced with immunoSEQ multiplex PCR; TCRdb's copy has only in-frame clones and lacks some. The table includes 98,000 or so clones, approximately 90% detected once. The sequencing used CD4+ or CD8+ T cells sorted from blood, collected in a trial of the OX40 agonist ivuxolimab. The receptors shown here come from an adult with an advanced solid tumor such as melanoma, head and neck, liver or kidney cancer. The CDR3 runs from the conserved cysteine through the conserved F or W. D genes are given only for firm matches. The size entry is marked missing in some rows and otherwise reads once, few, many or a size class.

TRBJ1-3	.	.	17	TRBV21-1	CASSEDTGTGAGNTIYF	TGTGCCAGCAGCGAAGATACCGGGACAGGGGCTGGAAACACCATATATTTT
TRBJ2-1	once	.	16	TRBV11-3	CASSLVAKSSYNEQFF	TGTGCCAGCAGCTTAGTAGCAAAGAGCTCCTACAATGAGCAGTTCTTC
TRBJ1-3	.	TRBD1	13	TRBV30	CAWSGQGTNTIYF	TGTGCCTGGAGTGGACAGGGAACAAACACCATATATTTT
TRBJ2-2	.	TRBD2	17	TRBV5-1	CASSTGTSAANTGELFF	TGCGCCAGCAGTACCGGGACTAGCGCAGCGAACACCGGGGAGCTGTTTTTT
TRBJ1-3	.	TRBD1	15	TRBV6-1	CASSGQGVSGNTIYF	TGTGCCAGCAGTGGGCAGGGGGTCTCTGGAAACACCATATATTTT
TRBJ1-3	.	.	15	TRBV11-1	CASSPRSGRGNTIYF	TGTGCCAGCAGCCCCCGGTCCGGACGAGGAAACACCATATATTTT
TRBJ2-7	.	.	14	TRBV7-6	CASSSMGAANEQYF	TGTGCCAGCAGCTCGATGGGGGCGGCGAACGAGCAGTACTTC
TRBJ1-2	few	TRBD1	15	TRBV5-1	CASSLEEGQGNGYTF	TGCGCCAGCAGCTTGGAGGAGGGACAGGGGAATGGCTACACCTTC
TRBJ1-1	.	.	15	TRBV9	CASSVDPTLNTEAFF	TGTGCCAGCAGCGTAGATCCAACCCTGAACACTGAAGCTTTCTTT
TRBJ2-1	.	.	15	TRBV9	CASSVVGRSYNEQFF	TGTGCCAGCAGCGTAGTGGGACGGAGCTACAATGAGCAGTTCTTC
TRBJ2-7	.	TRBD2	15	TRBV30	CAWSKPGTSGRGQYF	TGTGCCTGGAGTAAACCCGGGACTAGCGGGAGAGGGCAGTACTTC
TRBJ2-7	.	.	11	TRBV6-1	CASSHHYEQYF	TGTGCCAGCAGCCATCACTACGAGCAGTACTTC
TRBJ2-1	.	TRBD2	19	TRBV5-3	CARSLRRTSPLGSYNEQFF	TGTGCCAGAAGCTTGCGCCGGACTAGCCCCTTAGGGTCCTACAATGAGCAGTTCTTC
TRBJ1-1	.	TRBD1	14	TRBV13	CASSLQGVNTEAFF	TGTGCCAGCAGCTTACAGGGGGTGAACACTGAAGCTTTCTTT
TRBJ1-4	.	TRBD1	14	TRBV10-3	CAISEQGGGEKLFF	TGTGCCATCAGTGAGCAAGGGGGCGGTGAAAAACTGTTTTTT
TRBJ2-2	.	.	13	TRBV11-2	CASSNVPTGELFF	TGTGCCAGCAGCAATGTCCCCACCGGGGAGCTGTTTTTT
TRBJ2-7	few	.	12	TRBV5-4	CASGRDNYEQYF	TGTGCCAGCGGCCGGGACAACTACGAGCAGTACTTC
TRBJ2-1	.	.	13	TRBV7-9	CACTRVTYNEQFF	TGTGCTTGCACCCGGGTGACCTACAATGAGCAGTTCTTC
TRBJ2-7	.	TRBD1	15	TRBV11-1	CASSLSSGGLREQYF	TGTGCCAGCAGCTTAAGTTCAGGGGGATTACGCGAGCAGTACTTC
TRBJ1-1	.	.	13	TRBV5-1	CASSGGQNTEAFF	TGCGCCAGCAGCGGGGGACAAAACACTGAAGCTTTCTTT
TRBJ1-1	.	.	14	TRBV2	CASSEAGMNTEAFF	TGTGCCAGCAGTGAGGCAGGGATGAACACTGAAGCTTTCTTT
TRBJ2-2	.	TRBD1	15	TRBV27	CASRTTGISAGELFF	TGTGCCAGCAGGACGACAGGGATCTCCGCCGGGGAGCTGTTTTTT
TRBJ1-2	.	TRBD1	19	TRBV6-4	CASAPGQGGILKANYGYTF	TGTGCCAGCGCACCCGGACAGGGGGGGATCCTTAAAGCTAACTATGGCTACACCTTC
TRBJ2-7	.	.	12	TRBV10-3	CAISEPSGQQYF	TGTGCCATCAGTGAACCCTCGGGCCAGCAGTACTTC
TRBJ2-5	.	TRBD2	14	TRBV5-1	CASSYRGGAETQYF	TGCGCCAGCAGCTACCGCGGGGGGGCTGAGACCCAGTACTTC
TRBJ1-2	few	.	14	TRBV7-9	CASSFGRAGYGYTF	TGTGCCAGCAGCTTTGGTAGGGCGGGTTATGGCTACACCTTC
TRBJ2-2	.	.	15	TRBV2	CASSARGVNTGELFF	TGTGCCAGCAGTGCCAGGGGGGTAAACACCGGGGAGCTGTTTTTT
TRBJ2-2	.	TRBD2	19	TRBV5-1	CASSLQIPLAGGQTGELFF	TGCGCCAGCAGCTTGCAGATCCCACTAGCGGGGGGACAGACCGGGGAGCTGTTTTTT
TRBJ2-7	.	TRBD2	14	TRBV5-1	CASSLGLAGDPRYF	TGCGCCAGCAGCTTGGGTCTAGCGGGGGACCCACGGTACTTC
TRBJ2-7	.	TRBD2	15	TRBV27	CASTSRGEGSYEQYF	TGTGCCAGCACCTCCAGAGGGGAGGGGTCCTACGAGCAGTACTTC
TRBJ2-1	.	TRBD1	16	TRBV11-3	CASSKTGQGYYNEQFF	TGTGCCAGCAGCAAAACAGGACAGGGATACTACAATGAGCAGTTCTTC
TRBJ1-2	.	.	16	TRBV4-1	CASSQVIEGGGYGYTF	TGCGCCAGCAGCCAAGTTATAGAAGGGGGGGGCTATGGCTACACCTTC
TRBJ1-1	.	.	10	TRBV6-1	CASVRTEAFF	TGTGCCAGCGTTCGGACTGAAGCTTTCTTT
TRBJ2-1	.	TRBD2	18	TRBV4-1	CASSQELGTSGNEIKQFF	TGCGCCAGCAGCCAAGAATTGGGAACTAGCGGCAACGAAATTAAGCAGTTCTTC
TRBJ2-2	.	.	14	TRBV18	CASSYSANTGELFF	TGTGCCAGCTCATATTCTGCGAACACCGGGGAGCTGTTTTTT
TRBJ1-2	.	.	13	TRBV9	CASSVAANYGYTF	TGTGCCAGCAGCGTAGCGGCTAACTATGGCTACACCTTC
TRBJ1-2	.	TRBD1	14	TRBV6-5	CASSRGATGGGYTF	TGTGCCAGCAGTCGCGGGGCGACAGGGGGTGGCTACACCTTC
TRBJ2-5	once	.	14	TRBV5-6	CASTMWTPVGDQYF	TGTGCCAGCACCATGTGGACTCCAGTTGGGGACCAGTACTTC
TRBJ2-5	.	.	15	TRBV18	CASSPPSKRQETQYF	TGTGCCAGCTCACCACCGTCCAAGAGGCAAGAGACCCAGTACTTC
TRBJ2-3	.	.	14	TRBV5-4	CASSSGLDTDTQYF	TGTGCCAGCAGCTCCGGACTTGACACAGATACGCAGTATTTT
TRBJ2-7	.	TRBD1	12	TRBV30	CACGDRGLEQYF	TGTGCCTGTGGGGACAGGGGGCTCGAGCAGTACTTC
TRBJ1-1	.	.	13	TRBV18	CASGVGGDTEAFF	TGTGCCTCCGGGGTAGGGGGGGACACTGAAGCTTTCTTT
TRBJ1-2	.	.	14	TRBV7-2	CASSLSQGRSGYTF	TGTGCCAGCAGCTTAAGTCAGGGGAGGAGCGGCTACACCTTC
TRBJ2-1	.	TRBD2	16	TRBV7-3	CASSLTLLAGYNEQFF	TGTGCCAGCAGCTTAACTCTGCTAGCGGGGTACAATGAGCAGTTCTTC
TRBJ1-2	.	.	14	TRBV2	CASSDEQGWGGYTF	TGTGCCAGCAGTGACGAACAGGGCTGGGGTGGCTACACCTTC
TRBJ1-1	.	.	13	TRBV5-1	CASRPGGGTEAFF	TGCGCCAGCAGACCCGGGGGAGGGACTGAAGCTTTCTTT
TRBJ1-4	.	.	20	TRBV9	CASSVVCDTQLVATNEKLFF	TGTGCCAGCAGCGTAGTATGTGACACGCAACTAGTTGCAACTAATGAAAAACTGTTTTTT
TRBJ2-6	.	.	18	TRBV19	CASKAGQWRLSGANVLTF	TGTGCCAGTAAGGCGGGACAGTGGAGGCTTTCTGGGGCCAACGTCCTGACTTTC
TRBJ2-3	.	TRBD2	16	TRBV5-4	CASSPGPGLAGDTQYF	TGTGCCAGCAGCCCGGGCCCGGGACTAGCGGGAGATACGCAGTATTTT
TRBJ2-1	.	TRBD1	15	TRBV15	CATRLTGGSNNEQFF	TGTGCCACCAGATTGACAGGGGGCAGTAACAATGAGCAGTTCTTC
TRBJ1-1	.	.	15	TRBV18	CASSPPAEQNTEAFF	TGTGCCAGCTCACCACCGGCAGAACAGAACACTGAAGCTTTCTTT
TRBJ2-7	.	.	13	TRBV11-2	CASSLGAAHEQYF	TGTGCCAGCAGCTTAGGAGCAGCTCACGAGCAGTACTTC
TRBJ2-3	once	.	13	TRBV6-5	CASSPQRGDTQYF	TGTGCCAGCTCACCTCAGAGGGGAGATACGCAGTATTTT
TRBJ1-2	.	.	14	TRBV10-2	CASSESGRAHGYTF	TGCGCCAGCAGTGAGTCTGGGAGGGCTCATGGCTACACCTTC
TRBJ2-3	.	.	15	TRBV7-6	CASSLVGGYTDTQYF	TGTGCCAGCAGCTTAGTCGGGGGCTACACAGATACGCAGTATTTT
TRBJ2-1	once	TRBD2	15	TRBV7-2	CASSLDSGSYNEQFF	TGTGCCAGCAGCTTAGATAGCGGGAGTTACAATGAGCAGTTCTTC
TRBJ2-5	.	TRBD1	14	TRBV30	CAWSAGTGKKTQYF	TGTGCCTGGAGCGCGGGGACAGGGAAGAAAACCCAGTACTTC
TRBJ2-7	.	TRBD2	15	TRBV27	CASSLSLAGAYEQYF	TGTGCCAGCAGTTTATCTCTAGCGGGGGCCTACGAGCAGTACTTC
TRBJ1-3	once	.	12	TRBV6-5	CASTSSGNTIYF	TGTGCCAGCACCAGCTCTGGAAACACCATATATTTT